One and the same sample provided the 13 T cell receptor beta chains below, sequenced in a study of technical replicates of blood from a few donors. Sequenced by immunoSEQ multiplex PCR; TCRdb stores in-frame clones only, minus some. Of 75,000 to 100,000 clones listed, around 94% are singletons. Sequenced: T cells isolated from PBMCs. All receptors derive from a human donor in good health.

The chain combines TRBV7-8 with TRBJ1-1, with 8 bases fitting TRBD1. The J segment lost 5 bases and the V segment lost 3 bases, leaving 2 bases of the junction unmatched. This CDR3 comprises 13 residues. Germline-derived CDR1 and CDR2 are SGHVS and FQNEAQ. The chain's CDR3 is CASSLTGVTEAFF. The DNA of the CDR3 is TGTGCCAGCAGCTTGACAGGGGTAACTGAAGCTTTCTTT.

The V and J genes are TRBV18 and TRBJ1-1; no reliable D call. Trimming cost V 3 bases and J 6 bases, with 17 bases left between them. This CDR3 has 15 amino acids. Germline V gives CDR1 KGHSH, CDR2 LQKENI. In DNA, the CDR3 is TGTGCCAGCTCACCCGACATTGTCATTTCAGCTGAAGCTTTCTTT. Translation gives CASSPDIVISAEAFF.

The chain links TRBV5-1 to TRBJ2-2; 10 bases line up with TRBD2. V was clipped by 2 bases and J by 1 base; unmatched bases: 5. The length of the CDR3 is 17 residues. Germline CDR1 and CDR2: SGHRS and YFSETQ. The CDR3 sequence is CASSFDTSGVNTGELFF. The CDR3 bases are TGCGCCAGCAGCTTTGACACTAGCGGGGTGAACACCGGGGAGCTGTTTTTT.

This chain links TRBV10-2 with TRBJ2-6; weak D call: TRBD1 (5 bases). Germline V gives CDR1 WSHSY, CDR2 SAAADI. The germline V and J ends were trimmed by 4 bases and 0 bases, with 22 bases remaining between them. The CDR3 has 20 residues. The CDR3 bases are TGCGCCAGCAGTGCCCCACCGGAGACAGAGAACCACTCTGGGGCCAACGTCCTGACTTTC. Amino acids: CASSAPPETENHSGANVLTF.

The DNA for the CDR3 is TGTGCCACCGGACAGGGTATGAGCACTGAAGCTTTCTTT. Encoded protein: CATGQGMSTEAFF. This chain uses TRBV2 with TRBJ1-1; 8 positions agree with TRBD1. There are 13 residues in the CDR3. Germline V gene sequence: CDR1 SNHLY, CDR2 FYNNEI. After removal of 10 bases from V and 4 bases from J, the junction contained 8 bases not matched to a gene.

The rearrangement joins TRBV7-9 to TRBJ1-4; D not resolved. Looked up from germline, CDR1 is SEHNR and CDR2 is FQNEAQ (reference sequence). The CDR3 is made up of 15 amino acids. The V gene lost 5 bases and the J gene lost 7 bases, with 17 bases spanning the gap. The CDR3 DNA sequence: TGTGCCAGCAGCGAGGGAATTAATTTGGGTGAAAAACTGTTTTTT. This gives the protein CASSEGINLGEKLFF.

The chain uses TRBV6-1 and TRBJ2-4; a possible D gene is TRBD2 (5 bases). Germline V CDR1 and CDR2: MNHNS, SASEGT. V dropped 6 bases and J dropped 0 bases, with 12 bases sitting between them. The CDR3 is 15 amino acids. CDR3 amino acids: CASREGLLAKNIQYF. In DNA form, the CDR3 reads TGTGCCAGCAGAGAGGGTTTGCTAGCCAAAAACATTCAGTACTTC.

The chain uses TRBV15 and TRBJ2-5; 10 bases agree with TRBD2. Germline loops: CDR1 LNHNV, CDR2 YYDKDF (reference sequence). V lost 5 bases and J lost 5; bases outside the gene matches: 11. The CDR3 consists of 16 residues. CDR3 sequence reads: CATSENLAGVGETQYF. CDR3 nucleotides: TGTGCCACCAGCGAGAATCTAGCGGGAGTGGGGGAGACCCAGTACTTC.

This chain uses TRBV14 with TRBJ2-1; 13 bases map to TRBD2. CDR1 is SGHDN and CDR2 is FVKESK in the germline V gene. This CDR3 comprises 18 residues. Losses at the gene ends were 0 bases for V and 5 bases for J; bases not matched to a gene: 7. The CDR3 DNA reads TGTGCCAGCAGCCAAGATCTCGGACTAGCGGGAGCTAACAATGAGCAGTTCTTC. It encodes CASSQDLGLAGANNEQFF.

This clone turned up a few times. The CDR3 bases are TGTGCCAGCAGCCCGGGACTAGCGTCGAATGAGCAGTTCTTC. Encoded protein: CASSPGLASNEQFF. The gene calls are TRBV6-1 and TRBJ2-1; 10 bases align to TRBD2. The CDR3 runs to 14 residues. Germline V CDR1 and CDR2: MNHNS, SASEGT. With V trimmed by 6 bases and J by 7 bases, 6 bases remained unmatched.

The V gene is TRBV6-1, the J gene TRBJ1-3; a possible D gene is TRBD1 (5 bases). Germline CDR1 is MNHNS and CDR2 is SASEGT. The CDR3 is 15 amino acids. V lost 11 bases and J lost 3, with 20 bases in between. The CDR3 bases are TGTGCCGGCGGGGCGGCCTCCCGGTTTGGAAACACCATATATTTT. It encodes CAGGAASRFGNTIYF.

This chain connects TRBV27 to TRBJ2-5; 14 bases map to TRBD2. The CDR3 length is 16 residues. Trimming removed 5 bases from V and 5 bases from J; junction bases left unmatched: 7. The germline V gene has CDR1 MNHEY and CDR2 SMNVEV (reference sequence). Written as DNA, the CDR3 is TGTGCCAGCAGTAAATGGACTAGCGGGGGGTTGGAGACCCAGTACTTC. It specifies CASSKWTSGGLETQYF.

The chain recombines TRBV29-1 with TRBJ1-1; TRBD1 agrees at 7 bases. CDR1 SQVTM and CDR2 ANQGSEA come from the germline V gene. The J segment lost 4 bases and the V segment lost 1 base, leaving 6 bases of the junction unmatched. CDR3 size: 14 residues. CDR3 protein: CSVEARQGGTEAFF. In DNA, the CDR3 is TGCAGCGTTGAAGCTCGACAGGGCGGCACTGAAGCTTTCTTT.